The next 7 T cell receptor beta chains were all read from a single sample in a study of neurological immune-mediated disorders. TCRdb re-called the 5' RACE reads through MiXCR, storing one row per CDR3 protein. The sample consists of tens of thousands of distinct CDR3 sequences, about a tenth of them appearing once. Sequences were obtained from PBMCs. The receptor set was obtained from a man in his forties in good health.

The chain is built from TRBV29-1 and TRBJ2-5; D possibly corresponds to TRBD1 (7 bases). Germline values: CDR1 SQVTM, CDR2 ANQGSEA. V was clipped by 7 bases and J by 4 bases, with 13 bases between them. The CDR3 is made up of 12 amino acids. In DNA, the CDR3 is TGCAGCGAAACAGGGGACTCAGAGACCCAGTACTTC. As protein: CSETGDSETQYF.

The V call is TRBV20-1, the J call TRBJ1-3, with a possible D match to TRBD1 (5 bases). Trimming shortened V by 3 bases and J by 6 bases, and 9 bases separated the two germline ends. Germline assignment: CDR1 DFQATT and CDR2 SNEGSKA (reference sequence). The CDR3 consists of 12 residues. For the CDR3, the DNA is TGCAGTGCTAGCGGAGGGGAAAACACCATATATTTT. Its translation: CSASGGENTIYF.

This clonotype was counted at least ten times. The genes are TRBV9 and TRBJ1-1; possible D gene TRBD1, 5 bases. This CDR3 has 14 amino acids. Germline V gene sequence: CDR1 SGDLS, CDR2 YYNGEE. The V gene lost 3 bases and the J gene lost 7 bases, with 16 bases spanning the gap. CDR3 protein: CASSARPGTGEAFF. The CDR3 region has the DNA TGTGCCAGCAGCGCCCGTCCAGGGACTGGTGAAGCTTTCTTT.

This clonotype was recorded many times. This chain joins TRBV9 and TRBJ1-5; maybe TRBD1 (6 bases). V lost 3 bases to trimming and J lost 4 bases, with 11 bases between them. Per germline, CDR1 SGDLS and CDR2 YYNGEE. This CDR3 is built from 14 residues. The CDR3 spells CASSGGDINQPQHF. The CDR3 region has the DNA TGTGCCAGCAGCGGGGGGGACATAAATCAGCCCCAGCATTTT. Variable domain in full (rest from reference TRBV9 and TRBJ1-5): DSGVTQTPKHLITATGQRVTLRCSPRSGDLSVYWYQQSLDQGLQFLIQYYNGEERAKGNILERFSAQQFPDLHSELNLSSLELGDSALYFCASSGGDINQPQHFGDGTRLSIL.

This clonotype was observed many times. J is TRBJ2-7 and V is TRBV29-1; the match to TRBD1 covers 10 bases. CDR1 is SQVTM and CDR2 is ANQGSEA in the germline V gene. The CDR3 runs 15 residues. The junction had 12 bases not matched to a gene; V was cut back by 3 bases and J by 7 bases. This chain's CDR3 is CSVEGRDRGSGEQYF. CDR3 sequence (DNA): TGCAGCGTTGAGGGGAGGGACAGGGGAAGTGGGGAGCAGTACTTC.

This clonotype was seen at least ten times. The chain uses TRBV20-1 and TRBJ2-1, with TRBD2 matching 7 bases. CDR1 and CDR2 (germline): DFQATT, SNEGSKA (reference sequence). This CDR3 has 13 residues. Unmatched junction bases numbered 8, after V lost 6 bases and J lost 6 bases. The CDR3 nucleotides read TGCAGTGCACAAGGAGCGGGGCCCAATGAGCAGTTCTTC. Translation gives CSAQGAGPNEQFF.

V usage is TRBV10-2 and J usage is TRBJ1-4, with TRBD1 matching 7 bases. J lost 8 bases, V lost 7 bases, and 19 bases had no gene match. This CDR3 has 17 residues. Germline CDR1 is WSHSY and CDR2 is SAAADI. The CDR3 nucleotides read TGCGCCAGCAACCTGTCCTTCACCACAGGGGAAGGGGAAAAACTGTTTTTT. This translates into CASNLSFTTGEGEKLFF.